The subject of this entry is one T cell receptor (beta chain). The record originates from a study of blood T cell repertoires in COVID-19. Across the whole study: The United States, Italy and Spain provided the acute and convalescent COVID-19 samples. Sources were T cells, B-cell-depleted T cells, or PBMCs; the material itself was cDNA or gDNA.

In the original processing: Estimated nucleated cell counts came from reference gene primer amplification. The method was immunoSEQ multiplex PCR; TCRdb's version includes in-frame clones alone and lacks a portion of them. That table is the source of V, J and clone size, and D and trimming were worked out from the DNA. Of about 160,000 clones detected, 70% to 85% appear once; the ten largest clones hold about 20%. The CDR3 contains 11 residues. V was clipped by 7 bases and J by 14 bases, with 14 bases between them. The germline V gene encodes CDR1 LNHDA and CDR2 SQIVND (reference sequence). The V call is TRBV19, the J call TRBJ1-4; D not resolved. This TCR came from a woman over 75 with acute or convalescent COVID-19. The source material was peripheral blood. The CDR3 nucleotides are TGTGCCAGTACCTCCTTCCAGCGGCTGTTTTTT. Its protein product is CASTSFQRLFF.